This T cell receptor beta chain was identified in a study of cytomegalovirus exposure and HLA in healthy donors. The CDR3 consists of 14 residues. The germline gives CDR1 MNHNS, CDR2 SASEGT. Trimming cost V 3 bases and J 11 bases, with 19 bases left between them. This clone appeared a single time. Vbeta (60) and Jbeta (13) primers were used in the PCR. Profiling relied on immunoSEQ multiplex PCR, and the TCRdb table lists in-frame clones only, not all of them. The sample lists roughly 100,000 clones, 83% occurring once. This clonotype originated in a man aged 18 to 29 in good health and CMV-seronegative. The rearrangement joins TRBV6-1 to TRBJ1-1; D possibly corresponds to TRBD1 (5 bases). The sample consisted of PBMCs. CDR3 sequence (DNA): TGTGCCAGCAGTGAGTATTCCAGGGCCCGGACCGCTTTCTTT. This gives the protein CASSEYSRARTAFF.